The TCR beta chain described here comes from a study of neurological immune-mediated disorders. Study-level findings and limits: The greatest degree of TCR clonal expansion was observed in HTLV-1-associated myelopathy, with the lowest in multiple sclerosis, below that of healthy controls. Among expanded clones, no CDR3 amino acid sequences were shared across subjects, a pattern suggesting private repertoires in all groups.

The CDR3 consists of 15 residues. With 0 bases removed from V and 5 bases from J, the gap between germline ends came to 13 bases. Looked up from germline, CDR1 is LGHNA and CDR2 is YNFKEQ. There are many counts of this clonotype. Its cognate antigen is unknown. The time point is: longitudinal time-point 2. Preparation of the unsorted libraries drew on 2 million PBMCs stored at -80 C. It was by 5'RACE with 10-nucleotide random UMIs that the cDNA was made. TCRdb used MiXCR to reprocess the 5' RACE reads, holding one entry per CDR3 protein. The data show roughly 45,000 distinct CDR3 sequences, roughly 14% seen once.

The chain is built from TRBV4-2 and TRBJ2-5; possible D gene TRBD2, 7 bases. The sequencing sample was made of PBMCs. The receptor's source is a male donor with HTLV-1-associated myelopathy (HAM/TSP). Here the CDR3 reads CASSQDPGGRETQYF. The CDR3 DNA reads TGTGCCAGCAGCCAAGATCCGGGGGGCAGGGAGACCCAGTACTTC.